Shown below are 6 T cell receptor beta chains from a single sample sequenced in a study of cytomegalovirus exposure and HLA in healthy donors. Produced via immunoSEQ multiplex PCR; TCRdb's table is partial and in-frame only. The sample has about 160,000 clones, 75% to 90% seen once. The sequenced material came from PBMCs. These receptors came from a woman under 30 in good health and CMV-seronegative.

This clone was observed a handful of times. The chain employs TRBV20-1 and TRBJ1-2; weak D call: TRBD1 (6 bases). The CDR3 spans 11 residues. Trimming left V 5 bases short and J 13 bases short, with 17 bases between. Germline CDR1 and CDR2: DFQATT and SNEGSKA (reference sequence). The CDR3 coding sequence is TGCAGTGCTCAGGACCCAGGGGAGGGCACCTTC. Translating it yields CSAQDPGEGTF.

The J gene is TRBJ1-2, the V gene TRBV30, with a weak D call TRBD1 (5 bases). Germline CDR1 and CDR2: GTSNPN and SVGIG (reference sequence). The CDR3 covers 15 residues. V was pared by 7 bases and J by 5 bases, with 23 bases between. The CDR3 spells CAYRVPLWGGYGYTF. CDR3 bases: TGTGCCTACCGGGTCCCTCTATGGGGGGGATATGGCTACACCTTC.

A word on this clone: This same CDR3 is encoded by further DNA sequences in the sample. The chain joins TRBV4-3 to TRBJ1-2; a weak D match, TRBD1 (6 bases). V was trimmed by 1 base and J by 4 bases, leaving 10 bases between them. The CDR3 is 14 residues long. The germline V gene has CDR1 LGHNA and CDR2 YSLEER. The chain's CDR3 is CASSQAARGYGYTF. For the CDR3, the DNA is TGCGCCAGCAGCCAAGCCGCCAGGGGCTATGGCTACACCTTC.

The chain couples TRBV6-1 to TRBJ2-7; 7 positions agree with TRBD1. Germline trimming cut 7 bases from V and 2 bases from J; bases unmatched to any gene: 11. In germline, CDR1 is MNHNS, CDR2 SASEGT. The CDR3 runs 15 residues. The CDR3 spells CASIMGRQGPYEQYF. Written as DNA, the CDR3 is TGTGCCAGCATTATGGGCCGACAGGGCCCCTACGAGCAGTACTTC.

This clone appeared once. The rearrangement uses TRBV19 and TRBJ2-2; the D gene is possibly TRBD2 (6 bases). The V gene's germline CDR1 is LNHDA and CDR2 SQIVND (reference sequence). The CDR3 contains 17 residues. The V and J ends lost 2 bases and 4 bases respectively, with 17 bases between them. As DNA, the CDR3 is TGTGCCAGTAGTATATCCCCCGGACTAAGCGGCACCGGGGAGCTGTTTTTT. Translation gives CASSISPGLSGTGELFF.

This chain connects TRBV4-1 to TRBJ1-2, with D perhaps matching TRBD1 (6 bases). In germline, CDR1 is MGHRA, CDR2 YSYEKL. V shed 2 bases and J shed 4 bases, with 17 bases lying between them. This CDR3 has 16 residues. For the CDR3, the DNA is TGCGCCAGCAGCCAACTCGTACAGGGCGGCGGCTATGGCTACACCTTC. Translation gives CASSQLVQGGGYGYTF.